Listed below are T cell receptor beta chains from one sample, sequenced in a study of T cells in Graves' hyperthyroidism and ophthalmopathy. TCRdb itself ran the multiplex PCR reads through MiXCR, one entry per CDR3 protein. The data hold hundreds of thousands of distinct CDR3 sequences, with over 35% observed a single time. Sequenced sample: blood. These receptors were obtained from a man younger than 35 with Graves' hyperthyroidism. Both conserved end residues are part of each CDR3. Each record gives: D gene, V gene, J gene, clone size, CDR3 DNA, CDR3 protein. D genes are given only for firm matches. Not all rows give a size; the values are once, few, many and, for expanded clones, a class.

.	TRBV29-1	TRBJ1-2	many	TGCAGCGTTGAAGGGGGAGGGACCTATGGCTACACCTTC	CSVEGGGTYGYTF
.	TRBV7-2	TRBJ1-3	many	TGTGCCAGCAGCTTTTTACAGGGCTCTGGAAACACCATATATTTT	CASSFLQGSGNTIYF
.	TRBV9	TRBJ1-2	.	TGTGCCAGCAGCGATCCTCCCGGGGTGGCGGGTTTAAATGGCTACACCTTC	CASSDPPGVAGLNGYTF
.	TRBV2	TRBJ2-5	.	TGTGCCCCGTCCGGGACAGTTGGGGGGCAAGAGACCCAGTACTTC	CAPSGTVGGQETQYF
.	TRBV5-1	TRBJ1-6	many	TGCGCCAGCAGCCGTTCACCCCTCCACTTT	CASSRSPLHF
.	TRBV15	TRBJ1-4	.	TGTGCCACCAGCAGAGAGGGGACGGGGTCAGACACTGAAAAACTGTTTTTT	CATSREGTGSDTEKLFF
.	TRBV29-1	TRBJ1-2	.	TGCAGCGTTCCTAGGGGGGGGGGCGACTATGGCTACACCTTC	CSVPRGGGDYGYTF
.	TRBV20-1	TRBJ2-5	.	TGCAGTGCCCATGAGGTAGGGTCCTCGGGAGAGACCCAGTACTTC	CSAHEVGSSGETQYF
.	TRBV7-9	TRBJ1-2	.	TGTGCCAGCAGCTTAGGTCCAGGGGCCAACTATGGCTACACCTTC	CASSLGPGANYGYTF
.	TRBV11-2	TRBJ1-3	.	TGTGCCAGCAGCTTCTACAGGGACTCTGGAAACACCATATATTTT	CASSFYRDSGNTIYF
.	TRBV10-3	TRBJ2-7	.	TGTGCCATCAGTGAAGAAGGGGGTATCAGCTACGAGCAGTACTTC	CAISEEGGISYEQYF
.	TRBV6-5	TRBJ1-5	few	TGTGCCAGCAGCGAGTCCTATAGCAATCAGCCCCAGCATTTT	CASSESYSNQPQHF
.	TRBV2	TRBJ1-6	many	TGTGCCAGCATTGAACAGGGTTCTAATTCACCCCTCCACTTT	CASIEQGSNSPLHF
.	TRBV25-1	TRBJ2-2	many	TGTGCCAGCAGTGAATTCTTTACAACGGGGATCGTTACCGGGGAGCTGTTTTTT	CASSEFFTTGIVTGELFF
.	TRBV2	TRBJ2-7	.	TGTGCCAGCAGTTTGGAATCCTACGGGCAGTACTTC	CASSLESYGQYF
.	TRBV19	TRBJ1-1	many	TGTGCCAGTAGCCTATCAAGAGGGTTAGAAGCTTTCTTT	CASSLSRGLEAFF
.	TRBV7-2	TRBJ1-6	.	TGTGCCAGCAACCCCGGGGGGGATTCACCCCTCCACTTT	CASNPGGDSPLHF
TRBD2	TRBV5-1	TRBJ2-7	few	TGCGCCAGCAGCTTGGCCACGACTAGCGGGATCGTCTACGAGCAGTACTTC	CASSLATTSGIVYEQYF
.	TRBV7-6	TRBJ2-7	.	TGTGCCAGCAGCTTAGGAGGGACGGAAGGCGAGCAGTACTTC	CASSLGGTEGEQYF
.	TRBV25-1	TRBJ1-3	.	TGTGCCAGCAGCCAAGTGTCCGTGGACAGCTCTGGAAACACCATATATTTT	CASSQVSVDSSGNTIYF
.	TRBV10-3	TRBJ1-3	.	TGTGCCATCAGTCCCTTGGGGACAACGAATGGAAACACCATATATTTT	CAISPLGTTNGNTIYF
.	TRBV19	TRBJ2-2	once	TGTGCCAGCAGTCCACCCAAGTCGCAACCGGGGCTGGTCGGGGAGCTGTTTTTT	CASSPPKSQPGLVGELFF
.	TRBV7-9	TRBJ1-4	.	TGTGCCAGCGCGGGGAGAACTAATGAAAAACTGTTTTTT	CASAGRTNEKLFF
TRBD1	TRBV2	TRBJ1-5	.	TGTGCCAGCAGTTTGTCGGACAGGTACAATCAGCCCCAGCATTTT	CASSLSDRYNQPQHF
.	TRBV29-1	TRBJ2-5	many	TGCAGCGCCGAGTATGACGTCCAAGAGACCCAGTACTTC	CSAEYDVQETQYF
TRBD1	TRBV20-1	TRBJ1-1	.	TGCAGTGCTCCGGCGTCAGGGGGCACTGAAGCTTTCTTT	CSAPASGGTEAFF
.	TRBV5-1	TRBJ2-5	.	TGCGCCAGCAGCAGGTCCACCCACGAAGAGACCCAGTACTTC	CASSRSTHEETQYF
TRBD1	TRBV10-3	TRBJ1-5	many	TGTGCCATCAGCGACAGGGAATTTCAGCCCCAGCATTTT	CAISDREFQPQHF
TRBD2	TRBV7-8	TRBJ2-7	.	TGTGCCAGCAGCTTAGGACCCCTAGCGGGGGCCAAGAACGAGCAGTACTTC	CASSLGPLAGAKNEQYF
.	TRBV7-9	TRBJ2-7	.	TGTGCCAGCATGGAAGGGGGGCCCTCCTACGAGCAGTACTTC	CASMEGGPSYEQYF
.	TRBV7-9	TRBJ2-7	many	TGTGCCAGCAGCCCCGGAGGGTCCGAGCAGTACTTC	CASSPGGSEQYF
.	TRBV4-1	TRBJ1-6	many	TGCGCCAGCAGCCAGGGCGGGCAGGTTCGAACCCTCCACTTT	CASSQGGQVRTLHF
.	TRBV4-1	TRBJ2-5	.	TGCGCCAGCAGCCAAGAATGGGCAGTGGGAGAGACCCAGTACTTC	CASSQEWAVGETQYF
.	TRBV29-1	TRBJ1-1	many	TGCAGCGCCGAAAAGAACACTGAAGCTTTCTTT	CSAEKNTEAFF
.	TRBV5-1	TRBJ2-2	few	TGCGCCAGCAGCTCGCTCCTGACGACAGAAGACACCGGGGAGCTGTTTTTT	CASSSLLTTEDTGELFF
.	TRBV5-1	TRBJ1-2	.	TGCGCCAGCAGCTTGGGGACCGAGGAAGGCTACACCTTC	CASSLGTEEGYTF
.	TRBV7-9	TRBJ1-1	many	TGTGCCAGCAGCTTTACTGGGAAGAACACTGAAGCTTTCTTT	CASSFTGKNTEAFF
.	TRBV7-8	TRBJ2-1	.	TGTGCCAGCAGCACAAATGAGCAGTTCTTC	CASSTNEQFF
TRBD1	TRBV2	TRBJ1-5	.	TGTGCCAGCAGGGCAACGACAGGGAGCAATCAGCCCCAGCATTTT	CASRATTGSNQPQHF
.	TRBV2	TRBJ2-7	many	TGTGCCAGGGGCAACTTGGACTACGAGCAGTACTTC	CARGNLDYEQYF
.	TRBV6-5	TRBJ1-6	.	TGTGCCAGCAGTTACCGGGACGGCTATAATTCACCCCTCCACTTT	CASSYRDGYNSPLHF
.	TRBV20-1	TRBJ2-2	.	TGCAGTGCTAGCGGGGGCCTGAACACCGGGGAGCTGTTTTTT	CSASGGLNTGELFF
.	TRBV7-2	TRBJ2-3	few	TGTGCCAGCAGCCCAGCGGCAGATACGCAGTATTTT	CASSPAADTQYF
TRBD2	TRBV13	TRBJ2-5	.	TGTGCCAGCAGCCCCATTCCGGGAGGGGTCCAAGAGACCCAGTACTTC	CASSPIPGGVQETQYF
.	TRBV2	TRBJ1-5	many	TGTGCCAGCAGATTGAGCAGGGTGGGCAATCAGCCCCAGCATTTT	CASRLSRVGNQPQHF
.	TRBV2	TRBJ2-3	.	TGTGCCAGCAGGAAGCTATTGGGCGGAAATACGCAGTATTTT	CASRKLLGGNTQYF
TRBD2	TRBV14	TRBJ2-3	.	TGTGCCAGCAGCCACGGGACTAGCGGGCATAGCACAGATACGCAGTATTTT	CASSHGTSGHSTDTQYF
.	TRBV20-1	TRBJ1-2	.	TGCAGTGCTAGTCGGTCGACGACGGCGAATTTTGCTAACTATGGCTACACCTTC	CSASRSTTANFANYGYTF
TRBD1	TRBV29-1	TRBJ1-1	many	TGCAGCGTTGATAGGGACAGAGACACTGAAGCTTTCTTT	CSVDRDRDTEAFF
.	TRBV5-1	TRBJ2-7	.	TGCGCCAGCAGCTCCGACACGTCGTTCTCCTACGAGCAGTACTTC	CASSSDTSFSYEQYF
.	TRBV19	TRBJ2-2	.	TGTGCCAGCTTAACCGGGACGGGGAGGCGGAACACCGGGGAGCTGTTTTTT	CASLTGTGRRNTGELFF
TRBD1	TRBV5-1	TRBJ1-1	many	TGCGCCAGCAGCTTGCAGGGGGCCCACACTGAAGCTTTCTTT	CASSLQGAHTEAFF
.	TRBV12-3/TRBV12-4	TRBJ1-1	.	TGTGCCAGCAGTTATAGCCCCACTGAAGCTTTCTTT	CASSYSPTEAFF
.	TRBV7-2	TRBJ1-1	few	TGCGCCAGCAGCCACCCGTCGAGCGGGAGGACTGAAGCTTTCTTT	CASSHPSSGRTEAFF
.	TRBV4-1	TRBJ1-5	many	TGCGCCAGCAGCCAAGGGCAAGTTCAGCATTTT	CASSQGQVQHF
.	TRBV2	TRBJ2-7	.	TGTGCCAGCACAAGAGGAGGGTACTTC	CASTRGGYF
.	TRBV11-1	TRBJ2-7	once	TGTGCCCTCGCCAAGGGGTACGAGCAGTACTTC	CALAKGYEQYF
TRBD2	TRBV2	TRBJ2-7	.	TGTGCCAGCAGTTATCGGCGTTCCTTGAGCGGGGAAAGAGACGAGCAGTACTTC	CASSYRRSLSGERDEQYF
.	TRBV7-9	TRBJ1-1	many	TGTGCCAGCAGTCGCCGTCCTTACACTGAAGCTTTCTTT	CASSRRPYTEAFF